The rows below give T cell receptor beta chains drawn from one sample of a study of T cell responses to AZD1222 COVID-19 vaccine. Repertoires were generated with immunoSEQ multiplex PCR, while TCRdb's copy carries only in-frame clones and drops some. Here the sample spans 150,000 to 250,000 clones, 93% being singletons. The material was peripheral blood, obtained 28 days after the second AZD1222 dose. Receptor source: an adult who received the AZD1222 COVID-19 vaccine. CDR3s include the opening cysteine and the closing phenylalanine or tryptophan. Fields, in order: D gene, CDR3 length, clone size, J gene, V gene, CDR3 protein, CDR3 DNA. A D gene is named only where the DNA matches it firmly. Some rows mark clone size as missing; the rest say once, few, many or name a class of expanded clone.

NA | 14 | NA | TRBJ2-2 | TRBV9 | CASSVENWTGELFF | TGTGCCAGCAGCGTAGAGAATTGGACCGGGGAGCTGTTTTTT
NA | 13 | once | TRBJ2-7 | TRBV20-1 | CSASYQNADEQYF | TGCAGTGCTAGTTATCAGAACGCCGACGAGCAGTACTTC
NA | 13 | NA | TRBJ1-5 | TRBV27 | CASSLRGNQPQHF | TGTGCCAGCAGTTTACGCGGCAATCAGCCCCAGCATTTT
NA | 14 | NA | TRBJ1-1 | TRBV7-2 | CASSSGSRYTEAFF | TGTGCCAGCAGTTCAGGGAGCCGCTACACTGAAGCTTTCTTT
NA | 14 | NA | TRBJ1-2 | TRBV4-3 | CASSQDGAGYGYTF | TGCGCCAGCAGCCAAGATGGCGCAGGGTATGGCTACACCTTC
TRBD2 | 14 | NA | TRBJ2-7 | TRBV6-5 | CASSAGLGAYEQYF | TGTGCCAGCAGCGCGGGACTAGGGGCCTACGAGCAGTACTTC
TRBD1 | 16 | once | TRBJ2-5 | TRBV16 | CASSPGQGAVEETQYF | TGTGCCAGCAGCCCGGGACAGGGGGCGGTGGAAGAGACCCAGTACTTC
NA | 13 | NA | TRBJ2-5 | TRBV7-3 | CASSLTFSETQYF | TGTGCCAGCAGCTTAACTTTTTCGGAGACCCAGTACTTC
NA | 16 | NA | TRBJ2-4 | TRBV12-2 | CASRFRTGNLKNIQYF | TGTGCAAGTCGCTTTCGGACAGGGAACTTAAAAAACATTCAGTACTTC
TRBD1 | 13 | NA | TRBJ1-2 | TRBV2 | CASREDREAGYTF | TGTGCCAGCAGAGAGGACAGGGAGGCTGGCTACACCTTC
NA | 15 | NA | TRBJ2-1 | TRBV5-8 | CASTRQVSSYNEQFF | TGTGCCAGCACCCGACAGGTTAGCTCCTACAATGAGCAGTTCTTC
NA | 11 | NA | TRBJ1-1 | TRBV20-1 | CSASPHTEAFF | TGCAGTGCTAGTCCCCACACTGAAGCTTTCTTT
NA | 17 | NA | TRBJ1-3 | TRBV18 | CASSPQEGDSAGNTIYF | TGTGCCAGCTCCCCACAGGAGGGAGACTCCGCTGGAAACACCATATATTTT
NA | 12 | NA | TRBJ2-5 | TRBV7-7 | CASSFIRETQYF | TGTGCCAGCAGCTTTATTCGGGAGACCCAGTACTTC
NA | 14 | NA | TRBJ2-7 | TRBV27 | CASSLGQGKHEQYF | TGTGCCAGCAGTTTAGGCCAGGGCAAACACGAGCAGTACTTC
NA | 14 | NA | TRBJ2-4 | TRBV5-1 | CASSVTGEGNIQYF | TGCGCCAGCAGCGTAACAGGGGAGGGAAACATTCAGTACTTC
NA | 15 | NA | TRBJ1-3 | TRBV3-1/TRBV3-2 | CASSQRQGAGNTIYF | TGTGCCAGCAGCCAACGGCAGGGTGCTGGAAACACCATATATTTT
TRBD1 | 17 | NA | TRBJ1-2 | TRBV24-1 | CATSENPGTGVQDGYTF | TGTGCCACCAGTGAAAATCCCGGGACAGGGGTTCAAGATGGCTACACCTTC
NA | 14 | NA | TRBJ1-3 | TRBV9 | CASSPPGGGNTIYF | TGTGCCAGCAGCCCCCCCGGGGGAGGAAACACCATATATTTT
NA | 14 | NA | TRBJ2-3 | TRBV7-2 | CASSLGQTTDTQYF | TGTGCCAGCAGCTTAGGACAGACGACAGATACGCAGTATTTT